This T cell receptor beta chain was recorded in a study of graft-versus-host responses after intestinal transplantation. Study as a whole: Isolated intestinal, liver-intestinal, or multivisceral transplants were what recipients had. Each recipient received anti-thymocyte globulin induction, then tacrolimus and steroids for about 3 years.

Measured with immunoSEQ multiplex PCR; TCRdb has only the in-frame clones, and not every one. The sample lists some 86,000 clones; around nine tenths were seen once. There are 17 residues in the CDR3. From germline, CDR1 is SGHNT and CDR2 YENEEA. Trimming took 1 base from V and 1 from J, leaving 17 bases between them. Study observations and caveats: Among circulating GvH clones, peak levels were associated with early post-transplant declines in HvG clones. Recipient marrow contained GvH clones, some of which appeared first in ileum or blood.

As to this clone: Its antigen is unknown.

This chain connects TRBV11-3 to TRBJ2-7; D is possibly TRBD1 or TRBD2 (6 bases each). This sample comprised unstimulated CD8+ T cells sorted from spleen or lymph node cells, obtained before intestinal transplant. This sequence originates from a human donor who received an intestinal transplant. The DNA of the CDR3 is TGTGCCAGCAGCTTAGTCGAGGGGGGCCAAAAATCCTACGAGCAGTACTTC. Amino acid sequence: CASSLVEGGQKSYEQYF.